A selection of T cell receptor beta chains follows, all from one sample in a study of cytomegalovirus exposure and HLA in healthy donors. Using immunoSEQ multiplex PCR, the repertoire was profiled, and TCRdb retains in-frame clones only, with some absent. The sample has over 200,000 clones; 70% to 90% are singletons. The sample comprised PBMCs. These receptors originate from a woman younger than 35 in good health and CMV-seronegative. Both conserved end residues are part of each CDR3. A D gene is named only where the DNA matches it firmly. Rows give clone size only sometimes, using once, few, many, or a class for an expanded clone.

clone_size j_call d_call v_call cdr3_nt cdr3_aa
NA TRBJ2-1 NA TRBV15 TGTGCCACCAGCAGAGACCCAGGGGCAGGGTACAATGAGCAGTTCTTC CATSRDPGAGYNEQFF
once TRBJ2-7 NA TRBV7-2 TGTGCCAGCAGCTTGGGCTCCCAATTTTACGAGCAGTACTTC CASSLGSQFYEQYF
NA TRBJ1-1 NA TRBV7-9 TGTGCCAGCAGCTTAGGGCATTTGAACACTGAAGCTTTCTTT CASSLGHLNTEAFF
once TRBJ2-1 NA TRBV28 TGTGCCAGCAGTTTACAGACTAGGTCCTACAATGAGCAGTTCTTC CASSLQTRSYNEQFF
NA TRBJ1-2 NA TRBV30 TGTGCCGGTAGCGAGGGAAGAAATGGCTACACCTTC CAGSEGRNGYTF
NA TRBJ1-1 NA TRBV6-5 TGTGCCAGCAGTGTTCAGGGTTGGGGCGACACTGAAGCTTTCTTT CASSVQGWGDTEAFF
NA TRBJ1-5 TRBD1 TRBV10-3 TGTGCCATCAGTGAGTCGGAGGGGGCGGGGCAGCCCCAGCATTTT CAISESEGAGQPQHF
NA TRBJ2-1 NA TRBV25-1 TGTGCCAGCTCCGGGTCTCCGTACAATGAGCAGTTCTTC CASSGSPYNEQFF
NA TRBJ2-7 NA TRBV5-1 TGCGCCAGCAGCTTGGGGTCGAGAGGCCTGAACGAGCAGTACTTC CASSLGSRGLNEQYF
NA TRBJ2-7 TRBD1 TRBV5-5 TGTGCCAGCAGCTGGGGACAGGGGGAGTACGAGCAGTACTTC CASSWGQGEYEQYF
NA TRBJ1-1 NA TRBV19 TGTGCCAGTCGAGACCAGGGGAGCACTGAAGCTTTCTTT CASRDQGSTEAFF
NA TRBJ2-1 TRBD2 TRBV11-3 TGTGCCAGCAGCTTAGGACGACTAGCGGGGGCATCTGGGGAGCAGTTCTTC CASSLGRLAGASGEQFF
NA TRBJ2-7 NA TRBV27 TGTGCCAGCAGTCCAGGACAGTTCTACGAGCAGTACTTC CASSPGQFYEQYF
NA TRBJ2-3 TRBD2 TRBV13 TGTGCCAGCAGCTTAACGGCTAGCGGGAGGCCCGGGGCCTCCACAGATACGCAGTATTTT CASSLTASGRPGASTDTQYF
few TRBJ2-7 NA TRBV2 TGTGCCAGCGGGAGCGCCTACGAGCAGTACTTC CASGSAYEQYF
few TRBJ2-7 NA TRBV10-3 TGTGCCATCAGTGAGTCGCCGGAGAGCTCCTACGAGCAGTACTTC CAISESPESSYEQYF
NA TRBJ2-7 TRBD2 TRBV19 TGTGCCAGTAGTATCGATAGCGGGAGGGCCTACTGGGAGCAGTACTTC CASSIDSGRAYWEQYF
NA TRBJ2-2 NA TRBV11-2 TGTGCCAGCAGCTTAGATCTCTTTATGTTACGGACGGAGGACACCGGGGAGCTGTTTTTT CASSLDLFMLRTEDTGELFF
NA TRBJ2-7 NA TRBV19 TGTGCCAGTAGTACCGCAACAGGGTTTTTCTACGAGCAGTACTTC CASSTATGFFYEQYF
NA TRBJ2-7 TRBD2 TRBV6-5 TGTGCCAGCAGTTACGGCGGGAGCGACTCCTACGAGCAGTACTTC CASSYGGSDSYEQYF
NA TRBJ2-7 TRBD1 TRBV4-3 TGCGCCAGCAGCCAAAGGGCGGACAGGGGGTTGTACGAGCAGTACTTC CASSQRADRGLYEQYF
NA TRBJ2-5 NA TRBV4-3 TGCGCCAGCAGCCCTACTCAAAGGGGGAGGGGAGAGACCCAGTACTTC CASSPTQRGRGETQYF
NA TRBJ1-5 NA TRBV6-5 TGTGCCAGCAGTTACCGCGGTGCTCAGCCCCAGCATTTT CASSYRGAQPQHF
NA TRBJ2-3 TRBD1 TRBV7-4 TGTGCCAGCAGCTTAGAGGGACAGGAGGCGTCCGATACGCAGTATTTT CASSLEGQEASDTQYF
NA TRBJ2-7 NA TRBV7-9 TGTGCCAGCAGCCCCCTCTCCTACGAGCAGTACTTC CASSPLSYEQYF
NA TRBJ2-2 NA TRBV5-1 TGCGCCAGCAGCCAGGGACTGAGCACCGGGGAGCTGTTTTTT CASSQGLSTGELFF
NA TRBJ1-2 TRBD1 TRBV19 TGTGCCAGTAGTATTCGGACAGGGGGTAATGTTGACTATGGCTACACCTTC CASSIRTGGNVDYGYTF
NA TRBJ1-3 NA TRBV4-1 TGCGCCAGCAGCCCGAGGAGGGCTGGAAACACCATATATTTT CASSPRRAGNTIYF
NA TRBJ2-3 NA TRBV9 TGTGCCAGCAGCGTCCGGACTTTCCCAACAGATACGCAGTATTTT CASSVRTFPTDTQYF
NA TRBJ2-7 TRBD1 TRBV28 TGTGCCAGCAGCGTCGGACAGGGCTACGAGCAGTACTTC CASSVGQGYEQYF
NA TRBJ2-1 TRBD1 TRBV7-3 TGTGCCAGCAGCCTCTGGGACAGGGCTGGGCAGCAGTTCTTC CASSLWDRAGQQFF
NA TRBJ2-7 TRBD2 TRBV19 TGTGCCAGTAGTACCAATAGCGGGACCGACGAGCAGTACTTC CASSTNSGTDEQYF
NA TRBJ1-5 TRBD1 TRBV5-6 TGTGCCAGCAGCTTGTTCGGGACAGGGGCCCCCAAGCCCCAGCATTTT CASSLFGTGAPKPQHF
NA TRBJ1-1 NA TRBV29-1 TGCAGCGCGCTGCGGGGCTCTGAAGCTTTCTTT CSALRGSEAFF
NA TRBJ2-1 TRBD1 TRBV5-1 TGCGCCAGCAGGGCCGGGACAGGGGCTCTAGCGGCCTCCTACAATGAGCAGTTCTTC CASRAGTGALAASYNEQFF
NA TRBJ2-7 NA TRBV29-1 TGCAGCGTCCTGGCGGGGGCCGGCTACGAGCAGTACTTC CSVLAGAGYEQYF
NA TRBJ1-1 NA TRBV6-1 TGTGCCAGCAGGGGGGGGCGGACGGAGAAAGAAGCTTTCTTT CASRGGRTEKEAFF
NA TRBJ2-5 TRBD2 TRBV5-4 TGTGCCAGCAGCTTGGGCGGGAGGGTAGTAGGAGAGACCCAGTACTTC CASSLGGRVVGETQYF
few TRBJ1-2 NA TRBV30 TGTGCCGCGGGAGGGACATACACCTTC CAAGGTYTF
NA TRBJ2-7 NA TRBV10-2 TGCGCCAGCAGGGGGGGGCGCGAGCAGTACTTC CASRGGREQYF
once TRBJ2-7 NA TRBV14 TGTGCCAGCAGCCCCCCTGGGACACCACCCTACGAGCAGTACTTC CASSPPGTPPYEQYF
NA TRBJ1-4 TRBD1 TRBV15 TGTGCCACCAGCAGAAACAGGGGTGGCGAAAAACTGTTTTTT CATSRNRGGEKLFF
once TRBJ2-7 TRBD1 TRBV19 TGTGCCAGTGGGACAGGGCAGCTACTCGAGCAGTACTTC CASGTGQLLEQYF
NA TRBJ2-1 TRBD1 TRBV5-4 TGTGCCAGCAGCCCTACAGGGGAGTCCGACAATGAGCAGTTCTTC CASSPTGESDNEQFF
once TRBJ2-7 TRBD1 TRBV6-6 TGTGCCAGCAGTACGGACAGGGCTTACGAGCAGTACTTC CASSTDRAYEQYF
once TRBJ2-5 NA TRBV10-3 TGTGCCATCAGTGGGACTTTACAAGAGACCCAGTACTTC CAISGTLQETQYF
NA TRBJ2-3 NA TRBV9 TGTGCCAGCAGCCTCGGGAGAGATACGCAGTATTTT CASSLGRDTQYF
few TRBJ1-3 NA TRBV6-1 TGTGCCAGCAGTGATCTAGGAAGGAGCTCTGGAAACACCATATATTTT CASSDLGRSSGNTIYF
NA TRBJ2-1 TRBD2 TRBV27 TGTGCCAGCAGTTTAAGGGGTGGGGGAGGGTTTTACAGTGAGCAGTTCTTC CASSLRGGGGFYSEQFF
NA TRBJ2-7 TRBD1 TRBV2 TGTGCCAGTCGTAGGGCGGGACAGGGGAGGACCTCGAGCATCCACGAGCAGTACTTC CASRRAGQGRTSSIHEQYF
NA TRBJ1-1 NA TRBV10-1 TGCGCCAGCAGCCCTCAGGGGAACACTGAAGCTTTCTTT CASSPQGNTEAFF